This TCR beta chain was sequenced during a study of cytomegalovirus exposure and HLA in healthy donors. For the study at large: An early data release held 80 million or so unique TCRs from HLA-typed donors. General observations from the study: Reportedly, cytomegalovirus status was diagnosed with high sensitivity and specificity.

The study ran its PCR with 60 Vbeta and 13 Jbeta primers. The protocol was immunoSEQ multiplex PCR, while the TCRdb copy is restricted to in-frame clones and leaves out a portion. In the table there are 150,000 to 200,000 clones, approximately 86% of which are singletons. Worth noting for this clone: Its antigen is still unknown.

The CDR3 extends over 14 amino acids. V was clipped by 4 bases and J by 2 bases, with 9 bases between them. Germline loops: CDR1 MGHRA, CDR2 YSYEKL. The sequence was collected from a woman aged 18-35 years in good health and CMV-seronegative. The chain carries TRBV4-1 and TRBJ1-3, with D hard to call. The sample comprised PBMCs. CDR3 sequence reads: CASSPRGTGNTIYF. CDR3 in DNA: TGCGCCAGCAGCCCCCGGGGAACTGGAAACACCATATATTTT.